This TCR beta chain was captured by sequencing in a study of shared clonotypes between healthy human individuals. Study in general: Two female and a few male donors aged 18 to 49 were enrolled. Every donor yielded three CD4 naive, three CD4 memory, two CD8 naive and one CD8 memory plate. Study conclusions and caveats: Some naive CD4 clonotypes, 4% to 6%, turned up in common across a handful of donors.

V was shortened by 5 bases and J by 7 bases, with 17 bases between the two germline ends. The CDR3 consists of 14 residues. Looked up from germline, CDR1 is LNHDA and CDR2 is SQIVND (reference sequence). In the case of this clone: Its cognate antigen is unknown.

Only in-frame clones appear in the TCRdb table, and some are missing; sequencing was by immunoSEQ multiplex PCR. Here the sample spans over a million clones, approximately 98.5% being singletons. This chain joins TRBV19 and TRBJ1-1, with a tentative D call TRBD1 (6 bases). This receptor was identified in a man younger than 40 in good health. Specimen: naive CD4+ T cells sorted from blood. Sample subset: CD45RA+ positively selected. The CDR3 region is CASSFGGSGDEAFF. CDR3 in DNA: TGTGCCAGTAGTTTTGGGGGCTCGGGGGATGAAGCTTTCTTT.